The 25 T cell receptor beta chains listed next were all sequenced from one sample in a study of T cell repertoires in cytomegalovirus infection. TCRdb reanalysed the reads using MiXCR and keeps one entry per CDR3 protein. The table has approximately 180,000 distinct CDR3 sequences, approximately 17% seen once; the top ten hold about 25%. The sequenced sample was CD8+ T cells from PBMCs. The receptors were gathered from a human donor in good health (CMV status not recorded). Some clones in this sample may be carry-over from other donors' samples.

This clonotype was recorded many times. The CDR3 sequence is CASSPSSAGSSEQFF. Here the CDR3 DNA reads TGTGCCAGCAGTCCCTCCTCAGCGGGGAGCTCTGAGCAGTTCTTC. V gene TRBV6-2 or TRBV6-3 combines with J gene TRBJ2-1; 7 bases line up with TRBD2. J was trimmed by 9 bases and V by 5 bases; bases with no gene match: 13. Germline V gene data show CDR1 as MNHEY and CDR2 as SVGEGT. This CDR3 region has 15 residues.

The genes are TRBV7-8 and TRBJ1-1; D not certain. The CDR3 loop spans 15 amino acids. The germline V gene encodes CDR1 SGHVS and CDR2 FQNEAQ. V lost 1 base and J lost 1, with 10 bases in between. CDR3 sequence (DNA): TGTGCCAGCAGCTTAGATCGGCATTCGAACACTGAAGCTTTCTTT. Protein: CASSLDRHSNTEAFF.

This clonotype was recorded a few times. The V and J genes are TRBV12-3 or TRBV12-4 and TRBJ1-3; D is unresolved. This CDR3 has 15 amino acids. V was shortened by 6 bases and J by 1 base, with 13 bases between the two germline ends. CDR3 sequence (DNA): TGTGCCAGCAGACCAGCGACCGGGTCTGGAAACACCATATATTTT. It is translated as CASRPATGSGNTIYF.

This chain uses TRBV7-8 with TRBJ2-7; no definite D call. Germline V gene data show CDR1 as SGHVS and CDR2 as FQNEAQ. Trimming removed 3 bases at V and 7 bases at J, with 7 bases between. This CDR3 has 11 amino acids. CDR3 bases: TGTGCCAGCAGCTTGGCCGAGGAGCAGTACTTC. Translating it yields CASSLAEEQYF.

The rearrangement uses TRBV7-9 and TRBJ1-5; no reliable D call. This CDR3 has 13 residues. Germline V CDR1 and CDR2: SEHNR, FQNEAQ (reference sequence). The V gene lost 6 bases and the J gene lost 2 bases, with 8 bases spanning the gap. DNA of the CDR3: TGTGCCAGCAGGGAGGATGGCAATCAGCCCCAGCATTTT. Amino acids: CASREDGNQPQHF. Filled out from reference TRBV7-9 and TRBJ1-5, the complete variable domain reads DTGVSQNPRHKITKRGQNVTFRCDPISEHNRLYWYRQTLGQGPEFLTYFQNEAQLEKSRLLSDRFSAERPKGSFSTLEIQRTEQGDSAMYLCASREDGNQPQHFGDGTRLSIL.

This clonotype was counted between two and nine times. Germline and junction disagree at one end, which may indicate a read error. The chain's CDR3 is CASGGTGGKQPQHF. Here the CDR3 DNA reads TGTGCCAGCGGCGGGACAGGGGGCAAACAGCCCCAGCATTTT. V usage is TRBV7-8 and J usage is TRBJ1-5, with TRBD1 identical over 12 bases. Germline CDR1 is SGHVS and CDR2 is FQNEAQ. The CDR3 length is 14 residues.

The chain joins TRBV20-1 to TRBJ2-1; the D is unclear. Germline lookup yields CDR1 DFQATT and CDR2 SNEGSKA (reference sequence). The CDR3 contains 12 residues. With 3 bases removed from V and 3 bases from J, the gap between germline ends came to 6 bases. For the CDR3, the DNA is TGCAGTGCTAGCGGCTTCTACAATGAGCAGTTCTTC. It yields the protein CSASGFYNEQFF.

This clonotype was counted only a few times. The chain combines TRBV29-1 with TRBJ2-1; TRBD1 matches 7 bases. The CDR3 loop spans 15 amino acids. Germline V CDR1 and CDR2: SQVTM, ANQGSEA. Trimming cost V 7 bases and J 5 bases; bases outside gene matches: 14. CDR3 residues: CSARPGTRGNNEQFF. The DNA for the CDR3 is TGCAGCGCCCGCCCCGGGACCAGGGGGAACAATGAGCAGTTCTTC.

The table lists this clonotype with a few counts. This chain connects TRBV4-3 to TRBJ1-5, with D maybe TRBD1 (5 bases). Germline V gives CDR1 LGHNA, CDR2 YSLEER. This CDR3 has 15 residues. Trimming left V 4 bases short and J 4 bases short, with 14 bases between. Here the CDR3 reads CASSPGNWGNQPQHF. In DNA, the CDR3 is TGCGCCAGCAGCCCGGGTAATTGGGGGAATCAGCCCCAGCATTTT.

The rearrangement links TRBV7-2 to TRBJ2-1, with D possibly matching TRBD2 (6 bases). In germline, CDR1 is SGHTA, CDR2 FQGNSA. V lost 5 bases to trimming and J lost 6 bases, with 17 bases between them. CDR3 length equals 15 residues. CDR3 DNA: TGTGCCAGCAGCCCTACTGGCGGGGCGTTCAATGAGCAGTTCTTC. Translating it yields CASSPTGGAFNEQFF.

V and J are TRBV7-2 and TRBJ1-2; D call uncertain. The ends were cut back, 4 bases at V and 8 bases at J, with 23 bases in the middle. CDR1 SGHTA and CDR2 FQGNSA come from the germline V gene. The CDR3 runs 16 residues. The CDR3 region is CASSYKGRGDGMGYTF. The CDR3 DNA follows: TGTGCCAGCAGCTACAAAGGCCGTGGGGATGGGATGGGCTACACCTTC.

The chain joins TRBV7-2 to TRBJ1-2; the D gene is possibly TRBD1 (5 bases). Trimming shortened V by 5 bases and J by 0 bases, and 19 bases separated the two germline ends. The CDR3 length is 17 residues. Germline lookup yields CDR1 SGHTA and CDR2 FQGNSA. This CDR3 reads CASSPKGRDPPNYGYTF. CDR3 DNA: TGTGCCAGCAGCCCAAAGGGCAGGGATCCCCCTAACTATGGCTACACCTTC.

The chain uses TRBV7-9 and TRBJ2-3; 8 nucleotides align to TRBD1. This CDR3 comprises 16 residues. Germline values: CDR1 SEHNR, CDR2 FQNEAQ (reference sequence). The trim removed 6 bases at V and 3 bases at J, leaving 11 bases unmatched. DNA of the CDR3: TGTGCCAGCAGACGACAGGGGACGTACAATACAGATACGCAGTATTTT. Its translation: CASRRQGTYNTDTQYF.

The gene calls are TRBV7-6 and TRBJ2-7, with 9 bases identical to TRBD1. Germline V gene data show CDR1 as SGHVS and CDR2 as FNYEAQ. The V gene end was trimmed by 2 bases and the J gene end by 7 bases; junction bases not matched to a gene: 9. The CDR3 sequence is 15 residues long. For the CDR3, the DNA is TGTGCCAGCAGCTTAAACCGGGACAGGGCCGGGGAGCAGTACTTC. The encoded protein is CASSLNRDRAGEQYF.

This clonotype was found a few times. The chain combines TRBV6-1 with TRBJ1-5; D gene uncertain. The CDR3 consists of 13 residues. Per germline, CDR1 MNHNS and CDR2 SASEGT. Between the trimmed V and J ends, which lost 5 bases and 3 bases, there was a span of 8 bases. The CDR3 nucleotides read TGTGCCAGCAGTTGGGGAGCCAATCAGCCCCAGCATTTT. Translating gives CASSWGANQPQHF.

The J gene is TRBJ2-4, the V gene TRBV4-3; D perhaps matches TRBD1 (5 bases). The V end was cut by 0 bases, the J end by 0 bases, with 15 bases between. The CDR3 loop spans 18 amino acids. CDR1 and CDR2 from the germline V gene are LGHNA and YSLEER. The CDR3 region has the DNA TGCGCCAGCAGCCAAGAGGTTGGGCAGGACAAAGCCAAAAACATTCAGTACTTC. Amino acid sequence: CASSQEVGQDKAKNIQYF.

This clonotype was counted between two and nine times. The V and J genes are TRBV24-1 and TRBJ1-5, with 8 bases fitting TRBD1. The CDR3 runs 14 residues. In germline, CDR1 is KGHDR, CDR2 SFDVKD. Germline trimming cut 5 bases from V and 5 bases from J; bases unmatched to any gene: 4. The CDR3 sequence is CATSGTGMDQPQHF. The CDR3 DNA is TGTGCCACCAGTGGGACAGGGATGGATCAGCCCCAGCATTTT.

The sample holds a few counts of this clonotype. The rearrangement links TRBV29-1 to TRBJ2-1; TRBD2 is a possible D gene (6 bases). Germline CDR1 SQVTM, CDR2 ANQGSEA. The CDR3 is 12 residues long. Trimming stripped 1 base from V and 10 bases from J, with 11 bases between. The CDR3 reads CSVEVAAGEQFF. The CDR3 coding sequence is TGCAGCGTTGAAGTTGCCGCGGGGGAGCAGTTCTTC.

The CDR3 DNA reads as TGTGCCAGCAGGGGTTACGATAATGGACTTAAACGCACAGATACGCAGTATTTT. Translating gives CASRGYDNGLKRTDTQYF. This chain uses TRBV2 with TRBJ2-3; TRBD2 is a possible D gene (5 bases). The CDR3 sequence is 18 residues long. Trimming took off 6 bases at V and 1 base at J, with 23 bases between the two ends. Per germline, CDR1 SNHLY and CDR2 FYNNEI.

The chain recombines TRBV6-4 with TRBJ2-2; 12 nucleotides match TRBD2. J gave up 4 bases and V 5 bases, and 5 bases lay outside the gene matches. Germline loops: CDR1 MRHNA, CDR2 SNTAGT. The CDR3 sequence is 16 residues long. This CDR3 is CASSRLAGELTGELFF. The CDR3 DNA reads TGTGCCAGCAGTCGACTAGCGGGGGAACTCACCGGGGAGCTGTTTTTT.

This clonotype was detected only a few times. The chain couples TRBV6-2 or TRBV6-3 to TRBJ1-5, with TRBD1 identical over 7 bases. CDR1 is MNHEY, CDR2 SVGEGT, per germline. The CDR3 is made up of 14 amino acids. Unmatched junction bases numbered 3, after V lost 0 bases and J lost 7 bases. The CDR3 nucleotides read TGTGCCAGCAGTTACTCGGGCAGGGGGCAGCCCCAGCATTTT. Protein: CASSYSGRGQPQHF.

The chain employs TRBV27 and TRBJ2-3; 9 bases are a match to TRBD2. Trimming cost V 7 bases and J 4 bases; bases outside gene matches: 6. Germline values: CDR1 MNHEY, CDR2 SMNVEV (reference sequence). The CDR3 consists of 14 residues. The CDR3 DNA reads TGTGCCAGCACTACGGGACTAGCCCCAGATACGCAGTATTTT. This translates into CASTTGLAPDTQYF.

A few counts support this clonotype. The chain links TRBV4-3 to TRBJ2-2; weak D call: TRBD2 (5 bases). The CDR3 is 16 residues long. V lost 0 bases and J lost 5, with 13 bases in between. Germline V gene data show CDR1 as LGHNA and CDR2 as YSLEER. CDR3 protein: CASSQDRSGSTGELFF. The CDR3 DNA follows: TGCGCCAGCAGCCAAGATAGAAGCGGATCTACCGGGGAGCTGTTTTTT.

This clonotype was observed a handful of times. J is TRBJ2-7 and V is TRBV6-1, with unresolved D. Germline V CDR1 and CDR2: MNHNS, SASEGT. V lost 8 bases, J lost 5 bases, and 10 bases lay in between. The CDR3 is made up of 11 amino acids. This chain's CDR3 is CASYSENEQYF. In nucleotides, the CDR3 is TGTGCCAGCTACAGCGAGAACGAGCAGTACTTC.

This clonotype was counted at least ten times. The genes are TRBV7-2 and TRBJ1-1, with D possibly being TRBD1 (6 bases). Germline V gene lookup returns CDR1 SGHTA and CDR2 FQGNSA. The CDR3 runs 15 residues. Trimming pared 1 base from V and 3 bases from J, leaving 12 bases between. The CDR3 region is CASSLVSGADTEAFF. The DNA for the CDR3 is TGTGCCAGCAGCTTAGTCTCGGGGGCTGACACTGAAGCTTTCTTT.